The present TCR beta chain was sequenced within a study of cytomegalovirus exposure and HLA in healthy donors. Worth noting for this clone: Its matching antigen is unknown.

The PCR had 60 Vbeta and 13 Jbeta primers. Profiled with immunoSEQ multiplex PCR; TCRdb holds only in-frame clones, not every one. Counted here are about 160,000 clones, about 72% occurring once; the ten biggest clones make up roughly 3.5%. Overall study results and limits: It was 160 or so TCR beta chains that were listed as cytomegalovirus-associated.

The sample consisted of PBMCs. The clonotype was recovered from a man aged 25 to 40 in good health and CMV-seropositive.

CDR3 loop: CASSLSRDTRANVLTF. As DNA, the CDR3 is TGTGCCAGCAGTCTCAGCCGGGACACAAGGGCCAACGTCCTGACTTTC. The V call is TRBV28, the J call TRBJ2-6; perhaps TRBD1 as D (6 bases). V was shortened by 5 bases and J by 5 bases, with 16 bases between the two germline ends. Germline CDR1 reads MDHEN; CDR2 reads SYDVKM. This CDR3 is built from 16 residues.